The text below deals with one T cell receptor (beta chain). The data were taken from a study of spatial heterogeneity in lung cancer. TCRdb ran MiXCR on the 5' RACE reads and lists one entry per CDR3 protein. Of roughly 36,000 distinct CDR3 sequences in the sample, 5.8% were seen once. Time point given: sample taken at primary tumor resection. TCRs were sequenced from unsorted whole RNA of tumor, nontumor lung or PBMC. The CDR3 runs 13 residues. Germline V gene sequence: CDR1 SGHVS, CDR2 FNYEAQ. The V and J ends lost 2 bases and 3 bases respectively, with 8 bases between them. Source: PBMCs, taken at surgery. The TCR sequence derives from a male donor with early-stage non-small cell lung cancer. The chain employs TRBV7-6 and TRBJ2-7; unclear D gene. In DNA, the CDR3 is TGTGCCAGCAGCTTACAGGCGGACTACGAGCAGTACTTC. It yields the protein CASSLQADYEQYF.